These T cell receptor beta chains were read from a single sample in a study of T cell responses to AZD1222 COVID-19 vaccine. Only in-frame clones appear in the TCRdb table, and some are missing; sequencing was by immunoSEQ multiplex PCR. The sample includes 150,000 to 200,000 clones, approximately 93% of them seen just once. The sample in question was peripheral blood, obtained on day 0 of AZD1222 vaccination. The receptor set was obtained from an adult in good health. CDR3s include the opening cysteine and the closing phenylalanine or tryptophan. D genes are given only for firm matches. Size is omitted from some rows. Given values are once, few, many or a class for expanded clones.

abundance: NA
v_gene: TRBV27
j_gene: TRBJ1-1
d_gene: NA
CDR3aa: CASSAWGVYTEAFF
CDR3nt: TGTGCCAGCAGCGCTTGGGGGGTGTACACTGAAGCTTTCTTT

abundance: once
v_gene: TRBV3-1/TRBV3-2
j_gene: TRBJ1-3
d_gene: NA
CDR3aa: CASSQSTYFSGNTIYF
CDR3nt: TGTGCCAGCAGCCAATCGACATACTTCTCTGGAAACACCATATATTTT

abundance: once
v_gene: TRBV3-1/TRBV3-2
j_gene: TRBJ2-7
d_gene: TRBD1
CDR3aa: CASSQPGQGTYEQYF
CDR3nt: TGTGCCAGCAGCCAACCGGGACAGGGGACCTACGAGCAGTACTTC

abundance: NA
v_gene: TRBV9
j_gene: TRBJ2-6
d_gene: NA
CDR3aa: CASSVGPAPGANVLTF
CDR3nt: TGTGCCAGCAGCGTAGGTCCGGCGCCTGGGGCCAACGTCCTGACTTTC

abundance: NA
v_gene: TRBV7-2
j_gene: TRBJ2-5
d_gene: TRBD1
CDR3aa: CASSPRGQGIVKTQYF
CDR3nt: TGTGCCAGCAGCCCCCGGGGACAGGGGATTGTAAAGACCCAGTACTTC

abundance: NA
v_gene: TRBV10-3
j_gene: TRBJ2-2
d_gene: NA
CDR3aa: CAIRAGQVTGELFF
CDR3nt: TGTGCCATCAGGGCGGGGCAGGTCACCGGGGAGCTGTTTTTT

abundance: once
v_gene: TRBV20-1
j_gene: TRBJ1-2
d_gene: NA
CDR3aa: CSASWQGGYGYTF
CDR3nt: TGCAGTGCTAGTTGGCAGGGAGGTTATGGCTACACCTTC

abundance: NA
v_gene: TRBV3-1/TRBV3-2
j_gene: TRBJ1-1
d_gene: NA
CDR3aa: CASSQGGLVYTEAFF
CDR3nt: TGTGCCAGCAGCCAAGGGGGGTTGGTTTACACTGAAGCTTTCTTT

abundance: NA
v_gene: TRBV7-9
j_gene: TRBJ2-3
d_gene: NA
CDR3aa: CASSLGQRGDTQYF
CDR3nt: TGTGCCAGCAGCTTAGGCCAACGAGGAGATACGCAGTATTTT

abundance: NA
v_gene: TRBV5-4
j_gene: TRBJ2-7
d_gene: TRBD1
CDR3aa: CASRKGGTGKSNEQYF
CDR3nt: TGTGCCAGCAGAAAGGGAGGGACAGGGAAAAGCAACGAGCAGTACTTC

abundance: NA
v_gene: TRBV3-1/TRBV3-2
j_gene: TRBJ2-7
d_gene: TRBD1
CDR3aa: CASSFRQGEYEQYF
CDR3nt: TGTGCCAGCAGCTTCCGACAGGGGGAATACGAGCAGTACTTC

abundance: few
v_gene: TRBV2
j_gene: TRBJ2-7
d_gene: TRBD1
CDR3aa: CASTPNRGQFYEQYF
CDR3nt: TGTGCCAGCACCCCTAACAGGGGGCAATTCTACGAGCAGTACTTC

abundance: NA
v_gene: TRBV6-1
j_gene: TRBJ2-7
d_gene: NA
CDR3aa: CASSEAGWDEQYF
CDR3nt: TGTGCCAGCAGTGAAGCGGGATGGGACGAGCAGTACTTC

abundance: NA
v_gene: TRBV7-3
j_gene: TRBJ2-2
d_gene: NA
CDR3aa: CASSLMVGGTGELFF
CDR3nt: TGTGCCAGCAGCTTAATGGTCGGCGGCACCGGGGAGCTGTTTTTT

abundance: NA
v_gene: TRBV7-9
j_gene: TRBJ2-1
d_gene: NA
CDR3aa: CASSPPTKRSSYNEQFF
CDR3nt: TGTGCCAGCAGCCCCCCGACTAAAAGGAGCTCCTACAATGAGCAGTTCTTC

abundance: NA
v_gene: TRBV7-2
j_gene: TRBJ2-7
d_gene: TRBD2
CDR3aa: CASSLAGGLYEQYF
CDR3nt: TGTGCCAGCAGTCTAGCGGGGGGGCTGTACGAGCAGTACTTC

abundance: NA
v_gene: TRBV12-3/TRBV12-4
j_gene: TRBJ1-2
d_gene: NA
CDR3aa: CASSNSPNYGYTF
CDR3nt: TGTGCCAGCAGTAACAGTCCCAACTATGGCTACACCTTC

abundance: NA
v_gene: TRBV19
j_gene: TRBJ1-5
d_gene: NA
CDR3aa: CASSIDLNQPQHF
CDR3nt: TGTGCCAGTAGTATAGACCTTAATCAGCCCCAGCATTTT

abundance: NA
v_gene: TRBV10-3
j_gene: TRBJ1-1
d_gene: NA
CDR3aa: CAIQAVGNTEAFF
CDR3nt: TGTGCCATACAGGCCGTTGGGAACACTGAAGCTTTCTTT

abundance: NA
v_gene: TRBV6-1
j_gene: TRBJ1-1
d_gene: NA
CDR3aa: CASSELWDNTEAFF
CDR3nt: TGTGCCAGCAGTGAACTTTGGGATAACACTGAAGCTTTCTTT

abundance: NA
v_gene: TRBV10-3
j_gene: TRBJ1-6
d_gene: NA
CDR3aa: CAIGNGQKNNSPLHF
CDR3nt: TGTGCCATCGGAAACGGACAGAAGAACAATTCACCCCTCCACTTT

abundance: NA
v_gene: TRBV11-2
j_gene: TRBJ2-1
d_gene: NA
CDR3aa: CASSYSSATYNEQFF
CDR3nt: TGTGCCAGCAGCTACTCCAGCGCGACCTACAATGAGCAGTTCTTC

abundance: NA
v_gene: TRBV28
j_gene: TRBJ1-2
d_gene: TRBD1
CDR3aa: CASSVDREWGYTF
CDR3nt: TGTGCCAGCAGTGTGGACAGGGAATGGGGCTACACCTTC

abundance: NA
v_gene: TRBV25-1
j_gene: TRBJ1-3
d_gene: NA
CDR3aa: CASTRDSGNTIYF
CDR3nt: TGTGCCAGCACCCGAGACAGCGGAAACACCATATATTTT

abundance: once
v_gene: TRBV7-2
j_gene: TRBJ2-1
d_gene: NA
CDR3aa: CASSLVGANNEQFF
CDR3nt: TGTGCCAGCAGCTTAGTGGGGGCCAACAATGAGCAGTTCTTC

abundance: NA
v_gene: TRBV19
j_gene: TRBJ2-7
d_gene: TRBD1
CDR3aa: CASSPTGVYEQYF
CDR3nt: TGTGCCAGTTCTCCTACAGGGGTTTACGAGCAGTACTTC

abundance: few
v_gene: TRBV9
j_gene: TRBJ2-1
d_gene: NA
CDR3aa: CASSVEDSSYNEQFF
CDR3nt: TGTGCCAGCAGCGTAGAGGACAGCTCCTACAATGAGCAGTTCTTC

abundance: NA
v_gene: TRBV10-3
j_gene: TRBJ2-7
d_gene: TRBD1
CDR3aa: CAISRDGQGSYEQYF
CDR3nt: TGTGCCATCAGTAGAGATGGACAGGGATCCTACGAGCAGTACTTC

abundance: NA
v_gene: TRBV4-1
j_gene: TRBJ2-6
d_gene: NA
CDR3aa: CASSQLPPGAFVSGANVLTF
CDR3nt: TGCGCCAGCAGCCAACTACCCCCGGGGGCCTTTGTGTCTGGGGCCAACGTCCTGACTTTC

abundance: NA
v_gene: TRBV29-1
j_gene: TRBJ2-1
d_gene: TRBD2
CDR3aa: CSVEVQGLNSYNEQFF
CDR3nt: TGCAGCGTTGAAGTTCAGGGACTAAATTCCTACAATGAGCAGTTCTTC

abundance: once
v_gene: TRBV7-9
j_gene: TRBJ2-7
d_gene: TRBD2
CDR3aa: CASSLRTSGGRDYEQYF
CDR3nt: TGTGCCAGCAGCCTGAGGACTAGCGGGGGCCGGGACTACGAGCAGTACTTC

abundance: NA
v_gene: TRBV7-9
j_gene: TRBJ2-7
d_gene: TRBD1
CDR3aa: CASSLRGRGYEQYF
CDR3nt: TGTGCCAGCAGCCTCAGGGGGCGCGGGTACGAGCAGTACTTC

abundance: NA
v_gene: TRBV7-9
j_gene: TRBJ1-2
d_gene: TRBD1
CDR3aa: CASSAGDRGPYTF
CDR3nt: TGTGCCAGCAGCGCCGGAGACAGGGGTCCCTACACCTTC

abundance: NA
v_gene: TRBV5-4
j_gene: TRBJ2-5
d_gene: NA
CDR3aa: CASSLEIGETQYF
CDR3nt: TGTGCCAGCAGCTTGGAGATTGGGGAGACCCAGTACTTC

abundance: once
v_gene: TRBV5-1
j_gene: TRBJ1-6
d_gene: NA
CDR3aa: CASSSGVNSPLHF
CDR3nt: TGCGCCAGCAGCTCGGGAGTGAATTCACCCCTCCACTTT

abundance: NA
v_gene: TRBV4-1
j_gene: TRBJ1-3
d_gene: NA
CDR3aa: CASSTGVSGNTIYF
CDR3nt: TGCGCCAGCAGTACGGGAGTCTCTGGAAACACCATATATTTT

abundance: NA
v_gene: TRBV10-3
j_gene: TRBJ1-1
d_gene: NA
CDR3aa: CANKGNPDTEAFF
CDR3nt: TGTGCCAACAAAGGGAACCCAGACACTGAAGCTTTCTTT

abundance: once
v_gene: TRBV5-1
j_gene: TRBJ1-3
d_gene: TRBD1
CDR3aa: CASSLKPPGTGGSFSGNTIYF
CDR3nt: TGCGCCAGCAGCCTAAAGCCCCCCGGGACAGGGGGATCTTTCTCTGGAAACACCATATATTTT

abundance: NA
v_gene: TRBV15
j_gene: TRBJ2-1
d_gene: NA
CDR3aa: CATSRDLSGEQFF
CDR3nt: TGTGCCACCAGCAGAGATTTGTCAGGGGAGCAGTTCTTC

abundance: NA
v_gene: TRBV5-6
j_gene: TRBJ1-4
d_gene: TRBD1
CDR3aa: CASSRGTGDEKLFF
CDR3nt: TGTGCCAGCAGCCGAGGGACAGGGGATGAAAAACTGTTTTTT

abundance: NA
v_gene: TRBV6-5
j_gene: TRBJ1-5
d_gene: NA
CDR3aa: CASRRVYSNQPQHF
CDR3nt: TGTGCCAGCCGAAGGGTCTATAGCAATCAGCCCCAGCATTTT

abundance: NA
v_gene: TRBV20-1
j_gene: TRBJ1-5
d_gene: NA
CDR3aa: CSASYTGNQPQHF
CDR3nt: TGCAGTGCTAGTTATACTGGCAATCAGCCCCAGCATTTT

abundance: NA
v_gene: TRBV30
j_gene: TRBJ1-2
d_gene: TRBD1
CDR3aa: CAWSRLQGVGGYTF
CDR3nt: TGTGCCTGGAGTCGGCTTCAGGGGGTAGGGGGCTACACCTTC

abundance: NA
v_gene: TRBV18
j_gene: TRBJ1-4
d_gene: NA
CDR3aa: CASSLGQSEKLFF
CDR3nt: TGTGCCAGCTCCCTAGGACAGAGTGAAAAACTGTTTTTT

abundance: NA
v_gene: TRBV28
j_gene: TRBJ1-4
d_gene: NA
CDR3aa: CASSVGGFLFF
CDR3nt: TGTGCCAGCAGTGTAGGAGGTTTCCTGTTTTTT

abundance: NA
v_gene: TRBV7-9
j_gene: TRBJ2-7
d_gene: NA
CDR3aa: CASSRDTQYEQYF
CDR3nt: TGTGCCAGCAGCAGGGACACCCAATACGAGCAGTACTTC

abundance: NA
v_gene: TRBV6-5
j_gene: TRBJ2-7
d_gene: TRBD1
CDR3aa: CASSRDRGAYEQYF
CDR3nt: TGTGCCAGCAGCCGGGACAGGGGAGCCTACGAGCAGTACTTC

abundance: NA
v_gene: TRBV4-2
j_gene: TRBJ1-1
d_gene: NA
CDR3aa: CASSGLGSEAFF
CDR3nt: TGTGCCAGCTCGGGCCTGGGATCTGAAGCTTTCTTT

abundance: NA
v_gene: TRBV9
j_gene: TRBJ2-1
d_gene: NA
CDR3aa: CASSVAAGSDNEQFF
CDR3nt: TGTGCCAGCAGCGTAGCGGCAGGGAGTGACAATGAGCAGTTCTTC

abundance: NA
v_gene: TRBV5-1
j_gene: TRBJ1-1
d_gene: NA
CDR3aa: CASSLGDGGTEAFF
CDR3nt: TGCGCCAGCAGCTTGGGCGACGGGGGTACTGAAGCTTTCTTT

abundance: NA
v_gene: TRBV7-2
j_gene: TRBJ1-2
d_gene: TRBD1
CDR3aa: CASSSYNRGYGYTF
CDR3nt: TGTGCCAGCAGCTCGTACAACAGGGGCTATGGCTACACCTTC